The clone carrying this T cell receptor (beta chain) was found many times. Its antigen is undetermined. The record originates from a study of molecular identifiers for immune sequencing clone quantification. Study-level findings and limits: It was shown that clones above 20 RNA copies held over 97% of effector molecules, but under 1% in naive cells.

Sorted cells numbering 20,000 to 1,000,000, with 10%, 30% or 50% RNA, yielded the naive CD8 libraries. V lost 3 bases and J lost 7, with 9 bases in between. Germline V CDR1 and CDR2: LGHNA, YNFKEQ. CDR3 length equals 13 residues. TCRdb re-derived calls from the PCR reads in MiXCR, one entry per CDR3 protein. The sample holds 9,500 to 15,000 distinct CDR3 sequences; around 19% are singletons and the top ten take roughly 1.5%. The gene calls are TRBV4-2 and TRBJ2-2; D is undetermined. Sequencing was done on a sample of naive CD8+ T cells from blood, with Jurkat cell RNA spiked in. The subset: FACS-sorted CD8+CD4-CCR7+CD45RA+ naive T cells. The TCR sequence derives from a human donor in good health. Some libraries in this study had Jurkat cell RNA spiked in. CDR3 protein: CASSQFRSGELFF. The CDR3 DNA sequence: TGTGCCAGCAGCCAGTTTCGGAGCGGGGAGCTGTTTTTT.